These T cell receptor beta chains were read from a single sample in a study of shared clonotypes between healthy human individuals. Only in-frame clones appear in the TCRdb table, and some are missing; sequencing was by immunoSEQ multiplex PCR. The table shows about 2 million clones, with approximately 94% occurring only once. The specimen sequenced was naive CD8+ T cells sorted from blood. Every receptor here comes from a man in his late teens or twenties in good health. CDR3s include the opening cysteine and the closing phenylalanine or tryptophan. D genes are given only for firm matches. Some rows have no size entry. The others give once, few or many, or a class for an expanded clone.

d_call clone_size j_call v_call cdr3_nt cdr3_aa
NA NA TRBJ2-7 TRBV11-2 TGTGCCAGCAGCTTAGGATCCTCAGTCGAGCAGTACTTC CASSLGSSVEQYF
NA NA TRBJ1-3 TRBV7-9 TGTGCCAGCAGCTCAGCCGGGATCTCTGGAAACACCATATATTTT CASSSAGISGNTIYF
NA NA TRBJ1-2 TRBV7-6 TGTGCCAGCAGCCCACGGCTGGGGCCTTTCTATGGCTACACCTTC CASSPRLGPFYGYTF
NA NA TRBJ1-4 TRBV19 TGTGCCAGTAGTATCCGGGACACTGGAGAAAAACTGTTTTTT CASSIRDTGEKLFF
NA few TRBJ1-2 TRBV19 TGTGCCAGTAGTATGGGGGACAACGGATATGGCTACACCTTC CASSMGDNGYGYTF
NA NA TRBJ2-7 TRBV10-2 TGCGCCAGCAGTGTTGGTTCCTACGAGCAGTACTTC CASSVGSYEQYF
NA few TRBJ1-3 TRBV6-6 TGTGCCAGCAGTTACACGCGGGCATCTGGAAACACCATATATTTT CASSYTRASGNTIYF
TRBD1 NA TRBJ2-1 TRBV10-1 TGCGCCAGCAGTCAGGGGGCCGGGAATGAGCAGTTCTTC CASSQGAGNEQFF
TRBD2 NA TRBJ2-5 TRBV6-5 TGTGCCAGCAGTCGACTAGCACCTCAAGAGACCCAGTACTTC CASSRLAPQETQYF
TRBD1 NA TRBJ1-2 TRBV29-1 TGCAGCGTCAATGACAGGGGGAACCTTGGCTACACCTTC CSVNDRGNLGYTF
TRBD1 NA TRBJ2-2 TRBV27 TGTGCCAGCAGTATTACAGGGGCTACGAACACCGGGGAGCTGTTTTTT CASSITGATNTGELFF
NA NA TRBJ2-1 TRBV14 TGTGCCAGCAGCCAAGAGCAGGGGTCCTACAATGAGCAGTTCTTC CASSQEQGSYNEQFF
NA NA TRBJ1-1 TRBV2 TGTGCCAGACGGAGGGATCTGAACACTGAAGCTTTCTTT CARRRDLNTEAFF
NA NA TRBJ2-7 TRBV7-9 TGTGCCAGCAGCCCCCTGGCTAGCGCGTACGAGCAGTACTTC CASSPLASAYEQYF
NA NA TRBJ2-1 TRBV6-5 TGTGCCAGCAGTTACTGGGGGGACGCCTCCTACAATGAGCAGTTCTTC CASSYWGDASYNEQFF
NA NA TRBJ1-1 TRBV29-1 TGCAGCGTTGACCTGGGGACGAAAGCTTTCTTT CSVDLGTKAFF
NA few TRBJ1-4 TRBV2 TGTGCCAGCGGACGACAAGGATTGGTTGAAAAACTGTTTTTT CASGRQGLVEKLFF
NA NA TRBJ1-6 TRBV6-5 TGTGCCAGCAGTTACTCGTGGACAGATTCACCCCTCCACTTT CASSYSWTDSPLHF
NA NA TRBJ2-7 TRBV5-6 TGTGCCAGCAGCACACCCAGGGAAATTTCCGACTACGAGCAGTACTTC CASSTPREISDYEQYF
NA NA TRBJ1-2 TRBV9 TGTGCCAGCAGCGTGGGCGGAGATCTCCAAGATACAGACCCATTTTTAGGCTACACCTTC CASSVGGDLQDTDPFLGYTF
TRBD1 NA TRBJ1-6 TRBV27 TGTGCCAGCAGTCCCCGGGACAGCGCTAATTCACCCCTCCACTTT CASSPRDSANSPLHF
NA NA TRBJ1-4 TRBV9 TGTGCCAGCAGCGTAGTAGGAGCTGGTTATGAAAAACTGTTTTTT CASSVVGAGYEKLFF
NA NA TRBJ2-3 TRBV4-3 TGCGCCAGCAGCCAAGAAGGGGAAGGGACGGCAGATACGCAGTATTTT CASSQEGEGTADTQYF
NA NA TRBJ1-3 TRBV6-5 TGTGCCAGCAGTTACTCGTTCGGGGATTTTGGAAACACCATATATTTT CASSYSFGDFGNTIYF
NA NA TRBJ1-4 TRBV29-1 TGCAGCGTTGAAATCACACAGGGAACTAATGAAAAACTGTTTTTT CSVEITQGTNEKLFF
NA NA TRBJ1-1 TRBV19 TGTGCCAGTAGTACTCCGGGACGGTCCCTTTTGAACACTGAAGCTTTCTTT CASSTPGRSLLNTEAFF
NA NA TRBJ1-1 TRBV7-6 TGTGCCAGCAGCTTAGGCGGGCGGAACACTGAAGCTTTCTTT CASSLGGRNTEAFF
NA NA TRBJ2-1 TRBV6-6 TGTGCCAGCAGTTACGACGGGAGCTCCTACAATGAGCAGTTCTTC CASSYDGSSYNEQFF